Shown below are 18 T cell receptor beta chains from a single sample sequenced in a study of PD-1 blockade in classical Hodgkin lymphoma. Patients all relapsed after autologous stem cell transplantation, and there was variation in brentuximab vedotin exposure. Sequenced by immunoSEQ multiplex PCR; TCRdb stores in-frame clones only, minus some. The repertoire has 60,000 or so clones, 90% of them found once; the top ten carry 9.7%. Material: peripheral blood mononuclear cells (PBMCs), obtained at baseline. The receptors come from a human donor with classical Hodgkin lymphoma.

The chain joins TRBV27 to TRBJ2-7; D is possibly TRBD1 (5 bases). The CDR3 is made up of 13 amino acids. The germline CDR1 and CDR2 sequences are MNHEY and SMNVEV (reference sequence). Deletions cut 2 bases from V and 4 bases from J, with 9 bases between. Here the CDR3 DNA reads TGTGCCAGCAGTTTAGGGGCCACATACGAGCAGTACTTC. Its translation: CASSLGATYEQYF.

The chain employs TRBV6-1 and TRBJ1-5, with a weak D call TRBD1 (5 bases). CDR1 MNHNS and CDR2 SASEGT come from the germline V gene. This CDR3 has 14 residues. Trimming took off 7 bases at V and 3 bases at J, with 13 bases between the two ends. The CDR3 region has the DNA TGTGCCAGCAACCTCAGGGAGGACAATCAGCCCCAGCATTTT. Amino acid sequence: CASNLREDNQPQHF.

J is TRBJ2-5 and V is TRBV11-2, with a weak D call TRBD2 (6 bases). V dropped 3 bases and J dropped 0 bases, with 11 bases sitting between them. Germline values: CDR1 SGHAT, CDR2 FQNNGV. The CDR3 length is 15 residues. For the CDR3, the DNA is TGTGCCAGCAGCTTTGCGGGGTCGTACCAAGAGACCCAGTACTTC. This translates into CASSFAGSYQETQYF.

This sequence joins TRBV10-3 and TRBJ1-2; unclear D gene. Per germline, CDR1 ENHRY and CDR2 SYGVKD. The CDR3 consists of 12 residues. V was cut by 8 bases and J by 7 bases, with 14 bases left in between. The CDR3 nucleotides are TGTGCCATCGAAAGTATCAGTAGTGGCTACACCTTC. Translating it yields CAIESISSGYTF.

This clone came up once. This chain's CDR3 is CASSLRTGALMGTGELFF. CDR3 coding DNA: TGTGCCAGCAGCTTACGGACAGGAGCCTTAATGGGCACCGGGGAGCTGTTTTTT. This chain connects TRBV7-9 to TRBJ2-2; 7 bases line up with TRBD1. Trimming removed 2 bases from V and 4 bases from J; junction bases left unmatched: 13. The CDR3 extends over 18 amino acids. Germline CDR1 reads SEHNR; CDR2 reads FQNEAQ (reference sequence).

The chain is built from TRBV29-1 and TRBJ1-1; D is unresolved. The length of the CDR3 is 13 residues. Trimming took 4 bases from V and 0 from J, leaving 9 bases between them. Germline-derived CDR1 and CDR2 are SQVTM and ANQGSEA. CDR3 coding DNA: TGCAGCGTTGTTCGGCAGATGAACACTGAAGCTTTCTTT. Translating it yields CSVVRQMNTEAFF.

The chain combines TRBV27 with TRBJ2-1, with TRBD2 matching over 7 bases. The trim removed 2 bases at V and 12 bases at J, leaving 10 bases unmatched. The CDR3 totals 14 residues. Germline V gene data show CDR1 as MNHEY and CDR2 as SMNVEV (reference sequence). The CDR3 spells CASSLDRGEGGQFF. CDR3 nucleotide sequence: TGTGCCAGCAGTTTAGACCGGGGGGAGGGAGGGCAGTTCTTC.

This clone was counted only a few times. V usage is TRBV27 and J usage is TRBJ2-2; D is possibly TRBD2 (5 bases). The germline gives CDR1 MNHEY, CDR2 SMNVEV (reference sequence). The CDR3 sequence is 16 residues long. The V gene lost 3 bases and the J gene lost 3 bases, with 14 bases spanning the gap. CDR3 sequence reads: CASSFMAGPYTGELFF. CDR3 bases: TGTGCCAGCAGTTTTATGGCGGGCCCTTACACCGGGGAGCTGTTTTTT.

A few counts support this clone. The rearrangement joins TRBV19 to TRBJ2-1; possible D gene TRBD2, 5 bases. The length of the CDR3 is 18 residues. CDR1 is LNHDA and CDR2 is SQIVND in the germline V gene (reference sequence). Trimming took 0 bases from V and 6 from J, leaving 21 bases between them. CDR3 sequence: CASSIDLPASLGSNEQFF. The CDR3 coding sequence is TGTGCCAGTAGTATAGATCTCCCAGCCTCCCTTGGGAGCAATGAGCAGTTCTTC. Full variable domain (rest looked up from reference TRBV19 and TRBJ2-1): DGGITQSPKYLFRKEGQNVTLSCEQNLNHDAMYWYRQDPGQGLRLIYYSQIVNDFQKGDIAEGYSVSREKKESFPLTVTSAQKNPTAFYLCASSIDLPASLGSNEQFFGPGTRLTVL.

The chain combines TRBV2 with TRBJ1-6, with D unresolved. CDR3 size: 14 residues. V was clipped by 4 bases and J by 6 bases, with 10 bases between them. Germline CDR1 is SNHLY and CDR2 is FYNNEI. CDR3 in DNA: TGTGCCAGCAGTGGAGGACGAACTAATTCACCCCTCCACTTT. It specifies CASSGGRTNSPLHF.

The chain uses TRBV7-9 and TRBJ2-1; 7 positions agree with TRBD1. From germline, CDR1 is SEHNR and CDR2 FQNEAQ (reference sequence). V gave up 5 bases and J gave up 4 bases; unmatched junction bases: 5. The CDR3 has 14 residues. CDR3 residues: CASSGRDSYNEQFF. The CDR3 DNA reads as TGTGCCAGCAGCGGCCGGGACAGTTACAATGAGCAGTTCTTC. Together with reference TRBV7-9 and TRBJ2-1, the CDR3 gives the full variable domain: DTGVSQNPRHKITKRGQNVTFRCDPISEHNRLYWYRQTLGQGPEFLTYFQNEAQLEKSRLLSDRFSAERPKGSFSTLEIQRTEQGDSAMYLCASSGRDSYNEQFFGPGTRLTVL.

The J gene is TRBJ1-4, the V gene TRBV18; a weak D match, TRBD1 (5 bases). Germline CDR1 reads KGHSH; CDR2 reads LQKENI. The CDR3 length is 13 residues. V was clipped by 5 bases and J by 7 bases, with 11 bases between them. CDR3 sequence: CASSAGLGEKLFF. The DNA of the CDR3 is TGTGCCAGCTCAGCAGGGTTGGGTGAAAAACTGTTTTTT.

As for this clone: This specimen includes other DNA sequences encoding the same CDR3. The V and J genes are TRBV5-1 and TRBJ2-3; no reliable D call. This CDR3 comprises 14 residues. Trimming shortened V by 0 bases and J by 0 bases, and 5 bases separated the two germline ends. Germline V gene sequence: CDR1 SGHRS, CDR2 YFSETQ. The CDR3 region has the DNA TGCGCCAGCAGCTTGGCAGAGAGCACAGATACGCAGTATTTT. Translated, it gives CASSLAESTDTQYF.

There are a few counts of this clone. The rearrangement uses TRBV7-9 and TRBJ1-6, with TRBD1 as a possible D gene (5 bases). V was clipped by 5 bases and J by 7 bases, with 12 bases between them. The CDR3 length is 14 residues. The V gene's germline CDR1 is SEHNR and CDR2 FQNEAQ (reference sequence). The CDR3 bases are TGTGCCAGCAGCCCCGGGGGGGTGAATTCACCCCTCCACTTT. It yields the protein CASSPGGVNSPLHF.

The CDR3 is CASSLQGIGNTIYF. CDR3 DNA sequence: TGTGCCAGCAGCTTACAGGGGATCGGAAACACCATATATTTT. The genes are TRBV5-5 and TRBJ1-3, with 7 bases identical to TRBD1. This CDR3 has 14 amino acids. The V segment lost 2 bases and the J segment 4 bases; nucleotides outside the gene matches: 3. Germline CDR1 SGHKS, CDR2 YYEKEE (reference sequence).

This sequence joins TRBV6-1 and TRBJ2-1, with D unclear. This CDR3 region has 14 residues. V gave up 1 base and J gave up 3 bases, with 7 bases separating them. The germline CDR1 and CDR2 sequences are MNHNS and SASEGT. DNA for the CDR3: TGTGCCAGCAGTGAAGGGCGGAGCTACAATGAGCAGTTCTTC. Protein sequence: CASSEGRSYNEQFF.

This clone was seen a single time. The chain has TRBV5-1 and TRBJ2-3; D remains ambiguous. Trimming shortened V by 3 bases and J by 2 bases, and 10 bases separated the two germline ends. The CDR3 covers 14 residues. Germline CDR1 reads SGHRS; CDR2 reads YFSETQ. CDR3 residues: CASSYRYLTDTQYF. The CDR3 bases are TGCGCCAGCAGCTATCGTTACCTCACAGATACGCAGTATTTT.

This chain links TRBV4-2 with TRBJ2-7; the match to TRBD1 covers 9 bases. The trim removed 0 bases at V and 3 bases at J, leaving 9 bases unmatched. Germline V gene data show CDR1 as LGHNA and CDR2 as YNFKEQ. The CDR3 has 17 residues. The CDR3 region is CASSQDPGQGNGYEQYF. CDR3 sequence (DNA): TGTGCCAGCAGCCAAGACCCCGGACAGGGGAACGGCTACGAGCAGTACTTC.